One and the same sample provided the 29 T cell receptor beta chains below, sequenced in a study of metastatic and nonmetastatic thyroid tumors. Thyroid surgery was preceded by no treatment in any patient. TCRdb reprocessed the PCR reads using MiXCR. There are 7,500 to 9,000 clones in the sample; approximately 23% occur only once, and roughly 28% lies in the top ten. The sequenced material came from tumor tissue. The receptors were sampled from a female donor with papillary thyroid cancer or a benign thyroid nodule (not recorded which). Some clones in this sample may be carry-over from other donors' samples.

This clone appeared many times. The chain is built from TRBV12-3 or TRBV12-4 and TRBJ2-7; TRBD2 agrees at 8 bases. This CDR3 is built from 19 residues. V was clipped by 3 bases and J by 5 bases; unmatched bases: 21. DNA for the CDR3: TGTGCCAGCAGTTTTGCGGGGCTAGCGGGTTTAAAGCGCGTCAACGAGCAGTACTTC. Protein product: CASSFAGLAGLKRVNEQYF.

The genes are TRBV28 and TRBJ1-2, with D perhaps TRBD1 (5 bases). The germline CDR1 and CDR2 sequences are MDHEN and SYDVKM. The CDR3 is 16 amino acids. V dropped 2 bases and J dropped 8 bases, with 21 bases sitting between them. The CDR3 region is CASSLLGAHKSWGYTF. CDR3 nucleotide sequence: TGTGCCAGCAGTTTACTTGGGGCCCATAAAAGTTGGGGCTACACCTTC.

This clone was picked up many times. This chain links TRBV24-1 with TRBJ2-1; 15 positions match TRBD2. The CDR3 extends over 15 amino acids. Germline-derived CDR1 and CDR2 are KGHDR and SFDVKD. V dropped 7 bases and J dropped 7; count of bases not matched to a gene: 4. The CDR3 region has the DNA TGTGCCACCAGAAAGGGACTAGCGGGAGGTAATGAGCAGTTCTTC. Its translation: CATRKGLAGGNEQFF.

The rearrangement uses TRBV5-1 and TRBJ2-3, with a tentative D call TRBD1 (5 bases). This CDR3 comprises 16 residues. Germline values: CDR1 SGHRS, CDR2 YFSETQ. V shed 0 bases and J shed 1 base, with 12 bases lying between them. The CDR3 DNA sequence: TGCGCCAGCAGCTTGGAACAGGCGGCCCGCACAGATACGCAGTATTTT. Translation gives CASSLEQAARTDTQYF.

This clone was counted at least ten times. The chain links TRBV9 to TRBJ2-3; weak D call: TRBD1 (5 bases). Germline values: CDR1 SGDLS, CDR2 YYNGEE. V shed 3 bases and J shed 3 bases, with 17 bases lying between them. There are 16 residues in the CDR3. The CDR3 DNA reads TGTGCCAGCAGCGGTACGACAGATTTGTTGACAGATACGCAGTATTTT. Amino acid sequence: CASSGTTDLLTDTQYF.

The gene calls are TRBV20-1 and TRBJ2-3; the match to TRBD2 covers 9 bases. Trimming removed 3 bases from V and 6 bases from J; junction bases left unmatched: 10. Germline CDR1 reads DFQATT; CDR2 reads SNEGSKA (reference sequence). The CDR3 consists of 15 residues. Here the CDR3 reads CSARGVAGEGDTQYF. CDR3 nucleotides: TGCAGTGCTAGGGGGGTAGCGGGAGAGGGGGATACGCAGTATTTT.

For this clone: A clone one base away is much larger, so this may be a read error. The rearrangement uses TRBV5-4 and TRBJ2-1; a possible D gene is TRBD2 (6 bases). Germline V gives CDR1 SGHNT, CDR2 YYREEE (reference sequence). Trimming left V 0 bases short and J 1 base short, with 17 bases between. This CDR3 spans 18 amino acids. Written as DNA, the CDR3 is TGTGCCAGCAGCTTGGTGGGCGGGGCAGCAGCATCCTACAATGAGCAGTTCTTC. Translating it yields CASSLVGGAAASYNEQFF. Using reference TRBV5-4 and TRBJ2-1 for the parts outside the CDR3, the full variable domain is ETGVTQSPTHLIKTRGQQVTLRCSSQSGHNTVSWYQQALGQGPQFIFQYYREEENGRGNFPPRFSGLQFPNYSSELNVNALELDDSALYLCASSLVGGAAASYNEQFFGPGTRLTVL.

The gene calls are TRBV5-1 and TRBJ2-7, with TRBD2 matching over 10 bases. The CDR3 has 14 residues. With 7 bases clipped from V and 5 bases from J, the junction kept 9 bases outside the gene matches. Germline V gives CDR1 SGHRS, CDR2 YFSETQ. The CDR3: CASAGLAGANEQYF. The CDR3 nucleotides are TGCGCCAGCGCGGGTCTAGCGGGAGCCAACGAGCAGTACTTC.

This clone ranks as hyperexpanded. The chain uses TRBV6-1 and TRBJ2-2, with 8 bases matching TRBD2. The CDR3 contains 16 residues. The V gene's germline CDR1 is MNHNS and CDR2 SASEGT. V lost 7 bases, J lost 0 bases, and 7 bases stayed unmatched. DNA for the CDR3: TGTGCCAGCACCCCCCTAGCGGGTCCGAACACCGGGGAGCTGTTTTTT. It codes for CASTPLAGPNTGELFF.

This clone was observed at least ten times. The chain joins TRBV7-8 to TRBJ2-2, with 10 positions matching TRBD2. The V segment lost 2 bases and the J segment 4 bases; nucleotides outside the gene matches: 7. The germline CDR1 and CDR2 sequences are SGHVS and FQNEAQ. CDR3 size: 17 residues. CDR3 region: CASSLSERGGFTGELFF. The CDR3 region has the DNA TGTGCCAGCAGCTTATCTGAGCGGGGGGGTTTCACCGGGGAGCTGTTTTTT.

V and J are TRBV7-9 and TRBJ2-1; D may be TRBD2 (5 bases). The CDR3 runs to 13 residues. V lost 6 bases and J 6 bases, leaving 12 bases between the germline ends. Germline V gene lookup returns CDR1 SEHNR and CDR2 FQNEAQ (reference sequence). CDR3 amino acids: CASRGRGGNEQFF. As DNA, the CDR3 is TGTGCCAGCAGAGGCCGGGGTGGCAATGAGCAGTTCTTC.

This sequence joins TRBV28 and TRBJ2-7; no definite D call. Germline CDR1 reads MDHEN; CDR2 reads SYDVKM. This CDR3 has 11 amino acids. V was shortened by 7 bases and J by 5 bases, with 9 bases between the two germline ends. The CDR3 bases are TGTGCCAGCAAATGGTCGGACGAGCAGTACTTC. Its protein product is CASKWSDEQYF.

The V gene is TRBV12-3 or TRBV12-4, the J gene TRBJ1-6; D perhaps matches TRBD1 (5 bases). This CDR3 is 12 amino acids long. V was pared by 6 bases and J by 14 bases, with 14 bases between. The CDR3 protein is CASRPGSGALHF. The CDR3, as DNA: TGTGCCAGCAGGCCGGGGTCGGGGGCCCTCCACTTT.

In this sample, this clone turned up a few times. The chain couples TRBV6-1 to TRBJ1-2; 9 bases match TRBD1. The V gene end was trimmed by 6 bases and the J gene end by 7 bases; junction bases not matched to a gene: 15. Looked up from germline, CDR1 is MNHNS and CDR2 is SASEGT. This CDR3 is built from 16 residues. DNA for the CDR3: TGTGCCAGCAGCCAAGCAAGACAGGGGGGAGAGGCTGGCTACACCTTC. It specifies CASSQARQGGEAGYTF.

This clone came up many times. V gene TRBV11-2 combines with J gene TRBJ2-7; TRBD2 aligns across 8 bases. This CDR3 is 14 amino acids long. Germline V gene sequence: CDR1 SGHAT, CDR2 FQNNGV. The ends lost 4 bases at V and 4 bases at J; junction bases unmatched: 6. CDR3 DNA: TGTGCCAGCAGCTATAGCGGGGACGTTTACGAGCAGTACTTC. Protein product: CASSYSGDVYEQYF. The full variable domain, in which reference TRBV11-2 and TRBJ2-7 provide the parts outside the CDR3, is EAGVAQSPRYKIIEKRQSVAFWCNPISGHATLYWYQQILGQGPKLLIQFQNNGVVDDSQLPKDRFSAERLKGVDSTLKIQPAKLEDSAVYLCASSYSGDVYEQYFGPGTRLTVT.

This clone came up many times. V is TRBV5-5 and J is TRBJ2-2; D may match TRBD1 or TRBD2 (6 bases each). The germline V and J ends were trimmed by 0 bases and 3 bases, with 12 bases remaining between them. The CDR3 runs 16 residues. Germline CDR1 is SGHKS and CDR2 is YYEKEE (reference sequence). For the CDR3, the DNA is TGTGCCAGCAGCTTGGCCGGGGGCCTGTACACCGGGGAGCTGTTTTTT. Its translation: CASSLAGGLYTGELFF.

Many counts were recorded for this clone. The chain uses TRBV4-2 and TRBJ1-1; weak D call: TRBD1 (5 bases). With 5 bases removed from V and 4 bases from J, the gap between germline ends came to 14 bases. The CDR3 has 14 residues. The germline CDR1 and CDR2 sequences are LGHNA and YNFKEQ. The CDR3 region is CASSAPGTGTEAFF. The CDR3, as DNA: TGTGCCAGCAGCGCCCCAGGGACGGGCACTGAAGCTTTCTTT.

The chain joins TRBV5-5 to TRBJ1-2; TRBD1 is a possible D gene (6 bases). With 4 bases removed from V and 7 bases from J, the gap between germline ends came to 17 bases. This CDR3 comprises 14 residues. Looked up from germline, CDR1 is SGHKS and CDR2 is YYEKEE (reference sequence). Written as DNA, the CDR3 is TGTGCCAGCAGCGGATGGGGGGCGCAGGGTGGCTACACCTTC. This translates into CASSGWGAQGGYTF.

This chain uses TRBV20-1 with TRBJ2-7, with 9 bases fitting TRBD1. Germline V CDR1 and CDR2: DFQATT, SNEGSKA (reference sequence). The trim removed 0 bases at V and 0 bases at J, leaving 3 bases unmatched. The CDR3 contains 15 residues. CDR3 in amino acids: CSAREGTGSSYEQYF. In DNA, the CDR3 is TGCAGTGCTAGAGAAGGGACAGGGAGCTCCTACGAGCAGTACTTC.

The rearrangement links TRBV20-1 to TRBJ1-2, with D uncertain. Germline V gene lookup returns CDR1 DFQATT and CDR2 SNEGSKA (reference sequence). This CDR3 comprises 13 residues. V gave up 6 bases and J gave up 7 bases, with 18 bases separating them. The CDR3 region is CSAKRSGSSGYTF. CDR3 bases: TGCAGTGCAAAGAGGTCCGGGAGTTCTGGCTACACCTTC.

The rearrangement uses TRBV5-4 and TRBJ2-7; 9 bases match TRBD1. Germline CDR1 reads SGHNT; CDR2 reads YYREEE (reference sequence). The J segment lost 3 bases and the V segment lost 3 bases, leaving 13 bases of the junction unmatched. This CDR3 contains 17 residues. In DNA form, the CDR3 reads TGTGCCAGCAGCTCCCTGGGAGGGACAGGGTTGTTCTACGAGCAGTACTTC. This codes for CASSSLGGTGLFYEQYF. Based on the CDR3 plus reference TRBV5-4 and TRBJ2-7, the full variable domain is ETGVTQSPTHLIKTRGQQVTLRCSSQSGHNTVSWYQQALGQGPQFIFQYYREEENGRGNFPPRFSGLQFPNYSSELNVNALELDDSALYLCASSSLGGTGLFYEQYFGPGTRLTVT.

This clone was counted ten times or more. The chain joins TRBV19 to TRBJ1-5, with D hard to call. This CDR3 spans 13 amino acids. In germline, CDR1 is LNHDA, CDR2 SQIVND (reference sequence). Trimming pared 5 bases from V and 3 bases from J, leaving 8 bases between. The CDR3 here is CASSQAVNQPQHF. Here the CDR3 DNA reads TGTGCCAGTAGTCAAGCAGTCAATCAGCCCCAGCATTTT.

In this sample, this clone is medium-sized. The CDR3 loop is CAISGRESDEQYF. The DNA for the CDR3 is TGTGCCATCAGTGGCAGGGAGTCCGACGAGCAGTACTTC. V is TRBV10-3 and J is TRBJ2-7; D may be TRBD1 or TRBD2 (5 bases each). Per germline, CDR1 ENHRY and CDR2 SYGVKD. The CDR3 is 13 amino acids. V lost 4 bases and J lost 5, with 12 bases in between.

This clone was found a few times. V usage is TRBV6-4 and J usage is TRBJ2-1, with 10 bases aligning to TRBD2. CDR1 is MRHNA, CDR2 SNTAGT, per germline. J gave up 2 bases and V 6 bases, and 1 base lay outside the gene matches. The CDR3 is 14 amino acids. CDR3 amino acids: CASRAGGPYNEQFF. The CDR3 DNA follows: TGTGCCAGCAGAGCGGGAGGGCCCTACAATGAGCAGTTCTTC.

This clone was recorded a few times. The rearrangement links TRBV27 to TRBJ1-2, with 10 bases lining up with TRBD1. Trimming cost V 1 base and J 0 bases; bases outside gene matches: 2. This CDR3 is built from 16 residues. In germline, CDR1 is MNHEY, CDR2 SMNVEV (reference sequence). The CDR3, as DNA: TGTGCCAGCAGTTTATTGGGACAGGGGTCTAACTATGGCTACACCTTC. Its translation: CASSLLGQGSNYGYTF.

This clone has more than one count but fewer than ten. A much larger clone sits a single nucleotide away, making a read error possible. This chain joins TRBV5-6 and TRBJ2-4, with TRBD2 matching over 11 bases. The CDR3 is 18 amino acids. Germline V gene lookup returns CDR1 SGHDT and CDR2 YYEEEE. CDR3 residues: CASSSYSGRALAENIQYF. Here the CDR3 DNA reads TGTGCCAGCAGCTCCTATAGCGGGAGGGCATTAGCCGAAAACATTCAGTACTTC.

This clone occurred many times. This chain joins TRBV5-1 and TRBJ2-5, with 7 bases that match TRBD1. V was pared by 4 bases and J by 4 bases, with 4 bases of the junction left unmatched. The CDR3 has 13 residues. In germline, CDR1 is SGHRS, CDR2 YFSETQ. CDR3 DNA: TGCGCCAGCAGCCCCGGGGACAGAGAGACCCAGTACTTC. This codes for CASSPGDRETQYF.

This clone was detected ten times or more. Here the CDR3 omits its conserved ending phenylalanine or tryptophan, so a read error is the likely source. The limits of the CDR3 on the DNA are not certain, so only TCRdb's listed CDR3 is given. The chain employs TRBV3-1 and TRBJ2-1; no check of the table's D call, TRBD2, against the DNA was made. Germline CDR1 and CDR2: LGHDT and YNNKEL (reference sequence). The CDR3 spans 12 residues, counting both ends. The CDR3 region is CASSQLSGRPPH.

This clone was seen more than once but under ten times. V and J are TRBV6-1 and TRBJ2-7; 7 bases fit TRBD1. The V and J ends lost 3 bases and 2 bases, in that order; junction bases with no gene match: 7. The CDR3 is made up of 15 amino acids. Per germline, CDR1 MNHNS and CDR2 SASEGT. The CDR3 nucleotides are TGTGCCAGCAGTGACCCCGACAGGGACGCCTACGAGCAGTACTTC. It specifies CASSDPDRDAYEQYF.